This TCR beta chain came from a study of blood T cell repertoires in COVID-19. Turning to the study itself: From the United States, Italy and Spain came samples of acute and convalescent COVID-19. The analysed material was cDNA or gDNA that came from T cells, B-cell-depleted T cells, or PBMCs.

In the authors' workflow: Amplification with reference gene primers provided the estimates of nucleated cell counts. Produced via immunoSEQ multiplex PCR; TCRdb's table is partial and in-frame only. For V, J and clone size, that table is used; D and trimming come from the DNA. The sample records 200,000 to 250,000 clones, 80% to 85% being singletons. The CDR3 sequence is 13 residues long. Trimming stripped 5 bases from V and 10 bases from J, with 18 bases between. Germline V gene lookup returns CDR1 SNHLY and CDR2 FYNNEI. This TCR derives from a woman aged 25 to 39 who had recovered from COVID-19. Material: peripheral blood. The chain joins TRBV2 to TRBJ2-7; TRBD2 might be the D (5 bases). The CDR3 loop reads CASSPVATPRQYF. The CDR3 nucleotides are TGTGCCAGCAGTCCCGTAGCGACCCCTAGACAGTACTTC.